The 32 T cell receptor beta chains presented below share a single source sample, sequenced in a study of breast tumors, draining lymph nodes, adjacent tissues. The lymph nodes were axillary draining lymph nodes from breast cancer patients. One entry per CDR3 protein, called by TCRdb with MiXCR from the multiplex PCR reads. The table includes about 270,000 distinct CDR3 sequences, 30% to 35% detected once. The sample consisted of axillary lymph node tissue. These receptors all stem from a female donor with breast cancer. Some clones in this sample may be carry-over from other donors' samples.

In regard to this clonotype: A read error may explain this, as a much larger clone is one base away. V is TRBV6-5 and J is TRBJ2-1; maybe TRBD1 (6 bases). This CDR3 is 14 amino acids long. Trimming took off 5 bases at V and 10 bases at J, with 18 bases between the two ends. The germline V gene has CDR1 MNHEY and CDR2 SVGAGI. Here the CDR3 reads CASSPQYREGEQFF. Written as DNA, the CDR3 is TGTGCCAGCAGTCCACAATACAGGGAAGGCGAGCAGTTCTTC.

This clonotype was seen at least ten times. The gene calls are TRBV7-9 and TRBJ2-7; TRBD2 aligns across 9 bases. The length of the CDR3 is 14 residues. V shed 6 bases and J 4 bases; nucleotides not matched to a gene: 7. Looked up from germline, CDR1 is SEHNR and CDR2 is FQNEAQ (reference sequence). The CDR3 sequence is CASSVAGVTYEQYF. The CDR3 nucleotides read TGTGCCAGCAGTGTAGCGGGAGTTACGTACGAGCAGTACTTC.

The chain links TRBV4-1 to TRBJ1-4, with a tentative D call TRBD1 (6 bases). CDR3 length: 14 residues. Trimming took off 4 bases at V and 8 bases at J, with 14 bases between the two ends. The germline V gene has CDR1 MGHRA and CDR2 YSYEKL. The CDR3 sequence is CASSPGAGEEKLFF. DNA for the CDR3: TGCGCCAGCAGCCCAGGGGCAGGGGAAGAAAAACTGTTTTTT.

This clonotype was observed a single time. The rearrangement joins TRBV20-1 to TRBJ1-4; weak D call: TRBD1 (5 bases). V lost 6 bases and J 6 bases, leaving 20 bases between the germline ends. Germline loops: CDR1 DFQATT, CDR2 SNEGSKA (reference sequence). The CDR3 runs to 15 residues. For the CDR3, the DNA is TGCAGTGCCACCCGGCGGGGCGGGGTAGATGAAAAACTGTTTTTT. Residues: CSATRRGGVDEKLFF.

V is TRBV6-5 and J is TRBJ2-7; TRBD1 matches 7 bases. From germline, CDR1 is MNHEY and CDR2 SVGAGI. The CDR3 runs to 12 residues. With 5 bases clipped from V and 5 bases from J, the junction kept 3 bases outside the gene matches. The CDR3 DNA reads TGTGCCAGCAGTGGGACAGAGGACGAGCAGTACTTC. Amino acids: CASSGTEDEQYF.

This clonotype was observed many times. The gene calls are TRBV19 and TRBJ2-5, with D perhaps TRBD2 (5 bases). Germline V CDR1 and CDR2: LNHDA, SQIVND (reference sequence). This CDR3 comprises 14 residues. V gave up 3 bases and J gave up 2 bases, with 10 bases separating them. The CDR3 loop is CASSISSGQETQYF. The CDR3 DNA reads as TGTGCCAGTAGTATTAGCTCGGGGCAAGAGACCCAGTACTTC. The entire variable domain, with the rest obtained from reference TRBV19 and TRBJ2-5, is as follows: DGGITQSPKYLFRKEGQNVTLSCEQNLNHDAMYWYRQDPGQGLRLIYYSQIVNDFQKGDIAEGYSVSREKKESFPLTVTSAQKNPTAFYLCASSISSGQETQYFGPGTRLLVL.

With regard to this clonotype: A much larger clone sits a single nucleotide away, making a read error possible. The chain carries TRBV7-2 and TRBJ2-5; D gene ambiguous. The ends were cut back, 5 bases at V and 3 bases at J, with 10 bases in the middle. The germline gives CDR1 SGHTA, CDR2 FQGNSA. CDR3 length equals 13 residues. CDR3 coding DNA: TGTGCCAGCAGCCAAGAAATTAAAGAGACCCAGTACTTC. Residues: CASSQEIKETQYF.

The sample holds many counts of this clonotype. The chain recombines TRBV20-1 with TRBJ2-7, with 9 bases aligning to TRBD1. The CDR3 spans 17 residues. Germline-derived CDR1 and CDR2 are DFQATT and SNEGSKA (reference sequence). After removal of 0 bases from V and 6 bases from J, the junction contained 15 bases not matched to a gene. CDR3 amino acids: CSARDRIQGAKLFEQYF. CDR3 nucleotides: TGCAGTGCTAGAGATAGGATACAGGGGGCGAAATTATTCGAGCAGTACTTC.

This clonotype was observed a few times. The chain has TRBV3-2 and TRBJ2-5; the table calls TRBD1, which could not be checked here. TRBV3-2 is an annotated pseudogene. The CDR3 extends over 16 amino acids. CDR3 in amino acids: CASSQDLMGAGETQYF. The CDR3 DNA follows: TGTGCCAGCAGCCAAGATCTCATGGGGGCAGGGGAGACCCAGTACTTC.

On this clonotype: One base away lies a much larger clone, so this may be a sequencing read error. The chain carries TRBV5-1 and TRBJ2-1, with 7 bases matching TRBD2. CDR1 and CDR2 (germline): SGHRS, YFSETQ. V dropped 7 bases and J dropped 8; count of bases not matched to a gene: 15. The CDR3 has 15 residues. The CDR3 DNA reads as TGCGCCAGCGATAATGCGGGAGACCCTCCGGATGAGCAGTTCTTC. Protein: CASDNAGDPPDEQFF.

As concerns this clonotype: This sequence may be a read error, since a much larger clone differs from it by one base. The rearrangement joins TRBV5-8 to TRBJ2-5; tentatively, D is TRBD1 (5 bases). The CDR3 extends over 12 amino acids. Germline V CDR1 and CDR2: SGHTS, YDEGEE. The CDR3: CASRSGKETQYF. The CDR3 bases are TGCGCCAGCAGGTCAGGGAAAGAGACCCAGTACTTC.

Many counts were recorded for this clonotype. This chain connects TRBV20-1 to TRBJ2-1; 9 nucleotides match TRBD2. The germline V gene has CDR1 DFQATT and CDR2 SNEGSKA (reference sequence). The CDR3 consists of 14 residues. Trimming took 5 bases from V and 6 from J; bases not matched to a gene: 8. The CDR3 loop is CSALPGLAVNEQFF. The CDR3 DNA follows: TGCAGTGCTTTACCGGGACTAGCTGTCAATGAGCAGTTCTTC.

J is TRBJ1-2 and V is TRBV27; D not certain. CDR3 length: 14 residues. V was pared by 5 bases and J by 4 bases, with 14 bases between. Germline CDR1 and CDR2: MNHEY and SMNVEV (reference sequence). CDR3: CASSIDPKIYGYTF. Written as DNA, the CDR3 is TGTGCCAGCAGTATCGACCCGAAGATCTATGGCTACACCTTC.

J is TRBJ2-2 and V is TRBV4-2; D perhaps matches TRBD2 (6 bases). The CDR3 is 19 amino acids. Germline CDR1 LGHNA, CDR2 YNFKEQ. V gave up 4 bases and J gave up 7 bases, with 28 bases separating them. The CDR3 coding sequence is TGTGCCAGCAGCCTACCATGGGGGGTTTCCAGCCGAGAGGTCGGGGAGCTGTTTTTT. This codes for CASSLPWGVSSREVGELFF.

This clonotype was picked up many times. The V gene is TRBV15, the J gene TRBJ1-2, with TRBD1 matching 8 bases. CDR3 length: 14 amino acids. V was pared by 3 bases and J by 4 bases, with 4 bases of the junction left unmatched. Per the germline V gene, CDR1 is LNHNV and CDR2 is YYDKDF (reference sequence). The CDR3 region has the DNA TGTGCCACCAGCAGCCACGACAGGGGCTATGGCTACACCTTC. It codes for CATSSHDRGYGYTF.

The table lists this clonotype with many counts. The rearrangement joins TRBV20-1 to TRBJ1-4; 8 nucleotides match TRBD1. Looked up from germline, CDR1 is DFQATT and CDR2 is SNEGSKA (reference sequence). V gave up 3 bases and J gave up 8 bases; unmatched junction bases: 8. The CDR3 is made up of 14 amino acids. This chain's CDR3 is CSASQPGGLEKLFF. CDR3 DNA: TGCAGTGCTAGCCAGCCAGGGGGCTTAGAAAAACTGTTTTTT.

In this sample, this clonotype turned up many times. The rearrangement uses TRBV12-3 or TRBV12-4 and TRBJ1-5, with D unresolved. V gave up 1 base and J gave up 3 bases, with 7 bases separating them. There are 14 residues in the CDR3. The CDR3: CASSLGGPNQPQHF. The CDR3 DNA reads as TGTGCCAGCAGTTTAGGTGGGCCCAATCAGCCCCAGCATTTT.

The rearrangement joins TRBV6-1 to TRBJ2-4, with 11 bases identical to TRBD2. Germline lookup yields CDR1 MNHNS and CDR2 SASEGT. CDR3 length: 15 amino acids. The V gene end was trimmed by 5 bases and the J gene end by 1 base; junction bases not matched to a gene: 1. The CDR3 loop reads CASSPSGRAKNIQYF. CDR3 bases: TGTGCCAGCAGTCCTAGCGGGAGGGCCAAAAACATTCAGTACTTC.

This clonotype was counted only a few times. A much bigger clone sits one base away, suggesting this may be a read error. V gene TRBV5-5 combines with J gene TRBJ2-7; TRBD1 agrees at 9 bases. Germline-derived CDR1 and CDR2 are SGHKS and YYEKEE (reference sequence). The J segment lost 0 bases and the V segment lost 3 bases, leaving 1 base of the junction unmatched. There are 14 residues in the CDR3. CDR3 DNA: TGTGCCAGCAGCTGGACAGGGGCCTCCTACGAGCAGTACTTC. Translation gives CASSWTGASYEQYF. Complete variable domain (other parts from reference TRBV5-5 and TRBJ2-7): DAGVTQSPTHLIKTRGQQVTLRCSPISGHKSVSWYQQVLGQGPQFIFQYYEKEERGRGNFPDRFSARQFPNYSSELNVNALLLGDSALYLCASSWTGASYEQYFGPGTRLTVT.

The table lists this clonotype with a few counts. This sequence joins TRBV12-5 and TRBJ2-7; D assignment may be TRBD1 or TRBD2 (6 bases each). The germline CDR1 and CDR2 sequences are LGHNT and FRNRAP. V lost 3 bases and J lost 5, with 20 bases in between. This CDR3 spans 16 amino acids. Here the CDR3 reads CASGFVGGLLKHEQYF. The CDR3 DNA follows: TGTGCTAGTGGTTTCGTAGGGGGGCTTTTAAAACACGAGCAGTACTTC. The whole variable domain, filled in from reference TRBV12-5 and TRBJ2-7, reads DARVTQTPRHKVTEMGQEVTMRCQPILGHNTVFWYRQTMMQGLELLAYFRNRAPLDDSGMPKDRFSAEMPDATLATLKIQPSEPRDSAVYFCASGFVGGLLKHEQYFGPGTRLTVT.

This clonotype came up many times. The chain links TRBV12-3 or TRBV12-4 to TRBJ2-6; D is uncertain. Trimming took 3 bases from V and 0 from J, leaving 6 bases between them. The CDR3 totals 15 residues. This chain's CDR3 is CASSFQASGANVLTF. Here the CDR3 DNA reads TGTGCCAGCAGTTTTCAGGCCTCTGGGGCCAACGTCCTGACTTTC.

Concerning this clonotype itself: One junction end disagrees with the germline gene, perhaps due to a read error. The J gene is TRBJ2-5, the V gene TRBV11-2, with a tentative D call TRBD1 (6 bases). Germline V gene sequence: CDR1 SGHAT, CDR2 FQNNGV. The CDR3 consists of 13 residues. CDR3 loop: CVSSPTGFGTQYF. The CDR3 DNA reads as TGTGTCAGCAGCCCTACAGGGTTCGGGACCCAGTACTTC.

This clonotype has a handful of counts. This chain joins TRBV10-3 and TRBJ2-7; 7 bases line up with TRBD2. V lost 7 bases and J lost 1; bases outside the gene matches: 7. CDR1 and CDR2 (germline): ENHRY, SYGVKD. The CDR3 length is 14 residues. DNA of the CDR3: TGTGCCATCAAGGGCGGGGGAGGATCCTACGAGCAGTACTTC. Protein sequence: CAIKGGGGSYEQYF.

This clonotype was recorded many times. The chain couples TRBV19 to TRBJ1-4; TRBD1 agrees at 8 bases. The CDR3 contains 17 residues. Germline CDR1 LNHDA, CDR2 SQIVND (reference sequence). V dropped 5 bases and J dropped 0; count of bases not matched to a gene: 8. CDR3 in DNA: TGTGCCAGTAGTTCCTGGACAGGGTGGGCAACTAATGAAAAACTGTTTTTT. It is translated as CASSSWTGWATNEKLFF.

This clonotype was seen many times. The genes are TRBV5-6 and TRBJ2-2; 9 nucleotides line up with TRBD1. Germline values: CDR1 SGHDT, CDR2 YYEEEE. The junction had 7 bases not matched to a gene; V was cut back by 3 bases and J by 4 bases. The CDR3 spans 16 residues. The CDR3 region is CASSSGTGSVTGELFF. CDR3 DNA sequence: TGTGCCAGCAGCTCCGGGACAGGGTCGGTCACCGGGGAGCTGTTTTTT.

The chain employs TRBV2 and TRBJ1-6; no clear D. The CDR3 sequence is 13 residues long. Trimming took 8 bases from V and 8 from J, leaving 13 bases between them. CDR1 and CDR2 from the germline V gene are SNHLY and FYNNEI. The CDR3 region has the DNA TGTGCCAGCGTAAACAAGGGTTATTCACCCCTCCACTTT. Translated, it gives CASVNKGYSPLHF.

This clonotype was counted at least ten times. The CDR3, as DNA: TGCAGTGCTACCGGGACAGGTTCGGGCTATGGCTACACCTTC. Its protein product is CSATGTGSGYGYTF. The chain links TRBV20-1 to TRBJ1-2; 8 positions agree with TRBD1. CDR1 DFQATT and CDR2 SNEGSKA come from the germline V gene (reference sequence). The CDR3 runs to 14 residues. J gave up 4 bases and V 4 bases, and 8 bases lay outside the gene matches.

The rearrangement uses TRBV14 and TRBJ1-2; D uncertain. Germline loops: CDR1 SGHDN, CDR2 FVKESK. V was shortened by 0 bases and J by 5 bases, with 13 bases between the two germline ends. The CDR3 consists of 15 residues. The CDR3 sequence: CASSQDSKGWYGYTF. CDR3 DNA: TGTGCCAGCAGCCAAGATTCGAAGGGATGGTATGGCTACACCTTC. The whole variable domain, filled in from reference TRBV14 and TRBJ1-2, reads EAGVTQFPSHSVIEKGQTVTLRCDPISGHDNLYWYRRVMGKEIKFLLHFVKESKQDESGMPNNRFLAERTGGTYSTLKVQPAELEDSGVYFCASSQDSKGWYGYTFGSGTRLTVV.

This clonotype was counted at least ten times. V is TRBV6-1 and J is TRBJ1-6; 7 bases line up with TRBD1. In germline, CDR1 is MNHNS, CDR2 SASEGT. The length of the CDR3 is 17 residues. The ends lost 6 bases at V and 12 bases at J; junction bases unmatched: 20. CDR3 in amino acids: CASRRVSRDSRIQPLHF. DNA for the CDR3: TGTGCCAGCAGGAGGGTAAGCCGGGACAGCAGAATTCAACCCCTCCACTTT.

In its sample, this clonotype was seen a few times. The chain links TRBV6-1 to TRBJ2-1; D remains ambiguous. V lost 1 base to trimming and J lost 0 bases, with 13 bases between them. Germline CDR1 and CDR2: MNHNS and SASEGT. The CDR3 covers 17 residues. CDR3 amino acids: CASSEGGYRSSYNEQFF. The CDR3 DNA sequence: TGTGCCAGCAGTGAAGGCGGCTACAGAAGCTCCTACAATGAGCAGTTCTTC.

J is TRBJ2-1 and V is TRBV2, with 12 bases identical to TRBD2. CDR3 length: 14 residues. Germline V gene data show CDR1 as SNHLY and CDR2 as FYNNEI. This CDR3 reads CARPLAGGYNEQFF. DNA of the CDR3: TGTGCTAGGCCCCTAGCGGGAGGGTACAATGAGCAGTTCTTC.

As to this clonotype: The junction departs from the called germline gene at one end, perhaps through a read error. The chain is built from TRBV2 and TRBJ1-6, with 10 positions matching TRBD1. The germline V gene has CDR1 SNHLY and CDR2 FYNNEI. This CDR3 has 14 residues. The CDR3 DNA sequence: TGTGCTAGCAGCGGGACAGGGGTTAAATCACCCCTCCACTTT. It yields the protein CASSGTGVKSPLHF.